A single T cell receptor (beta chain) is shown here with its context. The target antigen is unknown. The data belong to a study of cytomegalovirus exposure and HLA in healthy donors. About the study: Tens of millions of unique TCRs from HLA-typed donors were held in an early release of data.

Overall study results and limits: Fewer N-insertions (relative to the roughly 730-donor mean) were reportedly seen in an Asian-associated ancestry cluster in a later analysis.

Primers: 60 Vbeta forward and 13 Jbeta reverse. TCRdb keeps only in-frame clones here, not all; method: immunoSEQ multiplex PCR. The sample lists fewer than 200,000 clones; 70% to 90% were seen once. V lost 0 bases to trimming and J lost 0 bases, with 8 bases between them. The CDR3 is 15 amino acids. Germline values: CDR1 SGHRS, CDR2 YFSETQ. Sequenced: PBMCs. The chain links TRBV5-1 to TRBJ2-3, with D maybe TRBD2 (5 bases). This TCR was sampled from a man younger than 35 in good health and CMV-seropositive. CDR3 in amino acids: CASSLEGGSTDTQYF. CDR3 DNA sequence: TGCGCCAGCAGCTTGGAGGGCGGGAGCACAGATACGCAGTATTTT.